The present T cell receptor beta chain was sequenced within a study of cytomegalovirus exposure and HLA in healthy donors. Study as a whole: About 85 million unique TCRs from HLA-typed donors were held in an early release of data.

Notes on the study in general: Highly shared variants forming one cluster were likely a sequencing artifact. Overall, approximately 150 TCR beta chains were annotated as cytomegalovirus-associated. Accounts indicate the classifier identified cytomegalovirus status with strong specificity and sensitivity.

This CDR3 is built from 14 residues. Germline values: CDR1 WNHNN, CDR2 SYGVQD (reference sequence). The ends were cut back, 11 bases at V and 4 bases at J, with 18 bases in the middle. The PCR had 60 Vbeta and 13 Jbeta primers. This table comes from immunoSEQ multiplex PCR, and its TCRdb copy is limited to in-frame clones, with some not included. Of about 94,000 clones listed, around 66% are singletons. This clone was found once. Antigen specificity is unknown. The source of this sequence is a man under 40 in good health and CMV-seronegative. The chain uses TRBV10-1 and TRBJ1-5; D call uncertain. The source material was PBMCs. The CDR3 spells CAPSPGSWNQPQHF. CDR3 DNA: TGCGCCCCCTCCCCCGGGTCCTGGAATCAGCCCCAGCATTTT.